This T cell receptor beta chain was retrieved from a study of shared clonotypes between healthy human individuals. Findings and limits, study-wide: Estimated clonotype richness was generally higher in naive than memory subsets.

Notes on this clone: What it binds is not known.

The authors split each subset's genomic DNA evenly across several immunoSEQ plates. Profiled with immunoSEQ multiplex PCR; TCRdb holds only in-frame clones, not every one. The sample contains about 2.2 million clones, just over 90% of which appear only once. The length of the CDR3 is 16 residues. Trimming left V 0 bases short and J 0 bases short, with 9 bases between. Germline CDR1 and CDR2: MNHEY and SVGAGI. CD8 cells regarded as naive lacked CD45RO, were positively chosen for CCR7, and omitted terminally differentiated effector memory CD45RA+ cells. Sequenced material: naive CD8+ T cells from PBMCs. The chain has TRBV6-5 and TRBJ2-1; D is unclear. This TCR came from a man aged 18 to 30 in good health. Some clones in this sample may be carry-over from other donors' samples. The CDR3, as DNA: TGTGCCAGCAGTTACTCGGCCTCCAGCTCCTACAATGAGCAGTTCTTC. Protein product: CASSYSASSSYNEQFF.